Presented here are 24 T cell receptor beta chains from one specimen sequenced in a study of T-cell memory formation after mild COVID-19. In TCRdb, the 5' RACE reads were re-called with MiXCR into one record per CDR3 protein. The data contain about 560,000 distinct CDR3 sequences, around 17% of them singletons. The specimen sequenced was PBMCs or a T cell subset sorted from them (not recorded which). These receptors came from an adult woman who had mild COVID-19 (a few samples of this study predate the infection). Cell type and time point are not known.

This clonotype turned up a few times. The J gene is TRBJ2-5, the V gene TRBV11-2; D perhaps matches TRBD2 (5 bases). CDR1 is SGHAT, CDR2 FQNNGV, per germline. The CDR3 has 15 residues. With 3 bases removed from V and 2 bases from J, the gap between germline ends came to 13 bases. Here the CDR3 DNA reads TGTGCCAGCAGCTTCACCACGGGCGGGCAAGAGACCCAGTACTTC. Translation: CASSFTTGGQETQYF.

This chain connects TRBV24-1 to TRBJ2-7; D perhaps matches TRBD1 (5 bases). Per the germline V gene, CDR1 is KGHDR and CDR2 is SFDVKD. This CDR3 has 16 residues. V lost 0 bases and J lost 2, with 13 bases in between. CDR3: CATSDLQRGQPYEQYF. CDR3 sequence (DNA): TGTGCCACCAGTGATTTGCAAAGGGGCCAACCCTACGAGCAGTACTTC.

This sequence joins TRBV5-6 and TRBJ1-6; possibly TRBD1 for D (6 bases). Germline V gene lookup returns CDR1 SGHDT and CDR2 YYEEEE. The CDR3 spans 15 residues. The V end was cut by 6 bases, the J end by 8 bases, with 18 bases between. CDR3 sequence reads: CASIQHGGGHSPLHF. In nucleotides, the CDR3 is TGTGCCAGCATCCAGCACGGGGGCGGGCATTCACCCCTCCACTTT.

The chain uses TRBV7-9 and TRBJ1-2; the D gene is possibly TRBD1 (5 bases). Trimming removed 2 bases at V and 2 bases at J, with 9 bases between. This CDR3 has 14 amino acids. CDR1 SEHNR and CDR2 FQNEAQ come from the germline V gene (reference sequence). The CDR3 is CASSLTGANYGYTF. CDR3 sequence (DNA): TGTGCCAGCAGCTTAACCGGGGCGAACTATGGCTACACCTTC.

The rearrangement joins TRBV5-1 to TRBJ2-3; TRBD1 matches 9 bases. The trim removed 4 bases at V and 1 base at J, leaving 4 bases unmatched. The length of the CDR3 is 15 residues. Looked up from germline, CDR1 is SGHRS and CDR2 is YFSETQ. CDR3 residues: CASSVRDRGTDTQYF. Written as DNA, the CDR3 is TGCGCCAGCAGCGTCCGGGACAGGGGCACAGATACGCAGTATTTT.

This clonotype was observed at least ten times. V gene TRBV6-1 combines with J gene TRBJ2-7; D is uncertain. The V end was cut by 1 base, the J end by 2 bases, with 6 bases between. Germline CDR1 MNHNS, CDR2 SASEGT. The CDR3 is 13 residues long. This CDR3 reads CASSEEETYEQYF. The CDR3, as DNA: TGTGCCAGCAGTGAAGAGGAAACCTACGAGCAGTACTTC.

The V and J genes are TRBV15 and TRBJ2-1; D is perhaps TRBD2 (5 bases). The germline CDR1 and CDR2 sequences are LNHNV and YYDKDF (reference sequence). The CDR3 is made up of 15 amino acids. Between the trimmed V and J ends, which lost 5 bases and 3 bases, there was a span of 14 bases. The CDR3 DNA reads TGTGCCACCAGCCTTCGAGTTGAGGGCTACAATGAGCAGTTCTTC. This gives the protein CATSLRVEGYNEQFF.

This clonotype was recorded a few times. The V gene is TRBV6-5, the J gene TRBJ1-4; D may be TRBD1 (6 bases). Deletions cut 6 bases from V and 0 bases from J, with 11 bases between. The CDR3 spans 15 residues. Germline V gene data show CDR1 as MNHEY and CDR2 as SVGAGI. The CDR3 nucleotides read TGTGCCAGCAGCCCCAACAGGGCAACTAATGAAAAACTGTTTTTT. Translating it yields CASSPNRATNEKLFF.

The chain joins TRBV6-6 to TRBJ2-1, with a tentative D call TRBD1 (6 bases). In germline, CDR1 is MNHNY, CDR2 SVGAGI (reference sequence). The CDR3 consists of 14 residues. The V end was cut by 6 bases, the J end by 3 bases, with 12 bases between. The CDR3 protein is CASRGGMGYNEQFF. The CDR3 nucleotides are TGTGCCAGCAGAGGGGGTATGGGCTACAATGAGCAGTTCTTC.

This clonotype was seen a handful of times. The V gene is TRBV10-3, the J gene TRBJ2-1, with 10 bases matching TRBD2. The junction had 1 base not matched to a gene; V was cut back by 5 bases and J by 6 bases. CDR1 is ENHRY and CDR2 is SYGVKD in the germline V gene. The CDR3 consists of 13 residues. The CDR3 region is CAISWTSGNEQFF. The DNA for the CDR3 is TGTGCCATCAGTTGGACTAGCGGCAATGAGCAGTTCTTC.

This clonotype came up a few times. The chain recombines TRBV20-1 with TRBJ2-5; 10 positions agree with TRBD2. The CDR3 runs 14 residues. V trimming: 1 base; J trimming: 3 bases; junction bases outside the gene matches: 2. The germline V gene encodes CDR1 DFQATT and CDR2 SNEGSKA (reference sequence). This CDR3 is CSARAAGGEETQYF. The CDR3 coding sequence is TGCAGTGCTAGAGCAGCGGGGGGGGAAGAGACCCAGTACTTC.

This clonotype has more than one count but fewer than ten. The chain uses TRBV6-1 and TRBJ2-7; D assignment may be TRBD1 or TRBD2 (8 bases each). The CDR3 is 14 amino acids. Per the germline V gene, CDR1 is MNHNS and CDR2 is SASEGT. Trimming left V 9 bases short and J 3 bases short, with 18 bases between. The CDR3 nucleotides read TGTGCCAGTACAGGGGGACTAGAGGACTACGAGCAGTACTTC. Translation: CASTGGLEDYEQYF.

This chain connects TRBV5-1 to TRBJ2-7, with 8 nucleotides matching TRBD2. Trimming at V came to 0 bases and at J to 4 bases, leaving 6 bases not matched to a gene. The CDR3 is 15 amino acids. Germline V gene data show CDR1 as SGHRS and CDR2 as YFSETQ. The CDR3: CASSLDEREYYEQYF. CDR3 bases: TGCGCCAGCAGCTTGGACGAGCGGGAGTATTACGAGCAGTACTTC.

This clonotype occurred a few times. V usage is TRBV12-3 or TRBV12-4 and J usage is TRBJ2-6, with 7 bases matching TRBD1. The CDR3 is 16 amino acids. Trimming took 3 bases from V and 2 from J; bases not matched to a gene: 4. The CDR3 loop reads CASSFRGGPGANVLTF. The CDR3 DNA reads TGTGCCAGCAGTTTCCGAGGGGGCCCTGGGGCCAACGTCCTGACTTTC.

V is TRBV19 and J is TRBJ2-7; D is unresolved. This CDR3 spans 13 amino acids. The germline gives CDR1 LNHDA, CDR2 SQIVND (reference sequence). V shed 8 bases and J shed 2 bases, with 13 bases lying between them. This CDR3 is CASSPQWTYEQYF. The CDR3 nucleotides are TGTGCCAGTTCTCCTCAGTGGACCTACGAGCAGTACTTC.

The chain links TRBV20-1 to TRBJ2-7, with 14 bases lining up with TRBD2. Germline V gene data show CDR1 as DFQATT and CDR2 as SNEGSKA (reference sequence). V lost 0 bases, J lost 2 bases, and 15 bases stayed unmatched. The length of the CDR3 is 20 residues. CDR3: CSARDGELGTSGGKPYEQYF. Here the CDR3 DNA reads TGCAGTGCTAGAGATGGAGAACTAGGGACTAGCGGGGGAAAACCCTACGAGCAGTACTTC.

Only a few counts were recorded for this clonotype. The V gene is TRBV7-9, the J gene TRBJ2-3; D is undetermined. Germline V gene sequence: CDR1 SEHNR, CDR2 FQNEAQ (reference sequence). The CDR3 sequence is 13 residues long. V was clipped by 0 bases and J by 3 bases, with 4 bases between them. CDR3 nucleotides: TGTGCCAGCAGCTTAGCGTGGACAGATACGCAGTATTTT. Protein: CASSLAWTDTQYF. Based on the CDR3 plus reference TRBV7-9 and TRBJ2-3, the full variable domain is DTGVSQNPRHKITKRGQNVTFRCDPISEHNRLYWYRQTLGQGPEFLTYFQNEAQLEKSRLLSDRFSAERPKGSFSTLEIQRTEQGDSAMYLCASSLAWTDTQYFGPGTRLTVL.

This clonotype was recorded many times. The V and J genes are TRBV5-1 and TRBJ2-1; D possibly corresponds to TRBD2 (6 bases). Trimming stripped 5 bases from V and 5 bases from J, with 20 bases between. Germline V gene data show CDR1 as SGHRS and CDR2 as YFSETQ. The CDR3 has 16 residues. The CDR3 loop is CASRTGGSQWNNEQFF. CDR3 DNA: TGCGCCAGCAGAACCGGGGGTTCCCAGTGGAACAATGAGCAGTTCTTC.

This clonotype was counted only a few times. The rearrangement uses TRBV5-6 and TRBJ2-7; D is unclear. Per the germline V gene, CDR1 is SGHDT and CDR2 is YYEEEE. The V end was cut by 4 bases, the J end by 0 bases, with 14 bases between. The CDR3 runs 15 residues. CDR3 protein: CASSTRTEPSYEQYF. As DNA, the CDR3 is TGTGCCAGCAGCACCCGGACCGAGCCCTCCTACGAGCAGTACTTC.

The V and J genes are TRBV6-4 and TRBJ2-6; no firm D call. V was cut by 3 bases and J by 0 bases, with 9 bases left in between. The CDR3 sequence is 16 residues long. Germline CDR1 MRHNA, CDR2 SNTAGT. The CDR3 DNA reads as TGTGCCAGCAGTGATTACACGCTCTCTGGGGCCAACGTCCTGACTTTC. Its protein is CASSDYTLSGANVLTF.

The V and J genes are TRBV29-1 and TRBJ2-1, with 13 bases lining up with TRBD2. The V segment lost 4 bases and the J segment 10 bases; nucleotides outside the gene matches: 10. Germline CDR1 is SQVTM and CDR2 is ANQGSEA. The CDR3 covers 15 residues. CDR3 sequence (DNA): TGCAGCGTTGGCCGCGGGACTAGCGGGACGCACGAGCAGTTCTTC. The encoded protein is CSVGRGTSGTHEQFF.

CDR3 DNA sequence: TGCAGCGTTGTGTACTCCACCGATTTACCGTTCTTC. Encoded protein: CSVVYSTDLPFF. This chain joins TRBV29-1 and TRBJ2-1, with unresolved D. V was trimmed by 4 bases and J by 15 bases, leaving 19 bases between them. The germline V gene encodes CDR1 SQVTM and CDR2 ANQGSEA. The CDR3 totals 12 residues.

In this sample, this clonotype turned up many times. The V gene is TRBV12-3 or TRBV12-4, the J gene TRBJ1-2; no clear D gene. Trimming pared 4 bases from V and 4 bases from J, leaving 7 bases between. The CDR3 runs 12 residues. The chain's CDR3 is CASSSGVYGYTF. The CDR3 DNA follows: TGTGCCAGCAGTTCTGGAGTCTATGGCTACACCTTC.

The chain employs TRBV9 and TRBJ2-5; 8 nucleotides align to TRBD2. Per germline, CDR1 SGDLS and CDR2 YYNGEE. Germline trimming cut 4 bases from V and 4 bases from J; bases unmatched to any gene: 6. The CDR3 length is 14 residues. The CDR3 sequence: CASSQGLGRETQYF. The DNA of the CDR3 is TGTGCCAGCAGCCAGGGACTAGGGCGAGAGACCCAGTACTTC.